The present entry profiles one T cell receptor (beta chain) with its context. Method: immunoSEQ multiplex PCR; TCRdb's copy keeps in-frame clones and lacks some. The table lists around 1,900,000 clones, 85% to 95% of them singletons. Naive-designated CD8 cells lacked CD45RO, were positively enriched for CCR7, and omitted terminally differentiated effector memory CD45RA+ cells. CDR3 length equals 18 residues. Trimming at V came to 4 bases and at J to 3 bases, leaving 11 bases not matched to a gene. Germline V gene lookup returns CDR1 SGDLS and CDR2 YYNGEE. This sample was taken from a study of shared clonotypes between healthy human individuals.

The receptor comes from a man between 18 and 29 years old in good health. Some clones in this sample may be carry-over from other donors' samples. The sequenced sample was naive CD8+ T cells from PBMCs. The chain carries TRBV9 and TRBJ2-3; 13 nucleotides match TRBD2. CDR3 bases: TGTGCCAGCAGCCTAGGACTAGCGGGAGCGGTAGGAACAGATACGCAGTATTTT. Translation: CASSLGLAGAVGTDTQYF. The whole variable domain, filled in from reference TRBV9 and TRBJ2-3, reads DSGVTQTPKHLITATGQRVTLRCSPRSGDLSVYWYQQSLDQGLQFLIQYYNGEERAKGNILERFSAQQFPDLHSELNLSSLELGDSALYFCASSLGLAGAVGTDTQYFGPGTRLTVL.